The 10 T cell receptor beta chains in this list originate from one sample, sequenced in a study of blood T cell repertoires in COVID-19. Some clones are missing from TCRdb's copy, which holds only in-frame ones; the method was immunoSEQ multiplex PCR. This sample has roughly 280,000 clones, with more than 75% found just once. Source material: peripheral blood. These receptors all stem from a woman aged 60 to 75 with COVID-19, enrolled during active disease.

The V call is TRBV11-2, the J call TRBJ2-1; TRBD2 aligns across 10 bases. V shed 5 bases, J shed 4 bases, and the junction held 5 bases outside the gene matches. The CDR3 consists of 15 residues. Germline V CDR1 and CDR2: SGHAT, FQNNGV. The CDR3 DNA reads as TGTGCCAGCAGCGGGACTAGCGCTCAATACAATGAGCAGTTCTTC. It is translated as CASSGTSAQYNEQFF.

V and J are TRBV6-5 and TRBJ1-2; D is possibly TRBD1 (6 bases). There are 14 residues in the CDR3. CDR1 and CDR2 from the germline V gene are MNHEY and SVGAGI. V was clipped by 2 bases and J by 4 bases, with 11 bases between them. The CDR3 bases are TGTGCCAGCAGTTACCTGGGGGCTGGCTATGGCTACACCTTC. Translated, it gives CASSYLGAGYGYTF.

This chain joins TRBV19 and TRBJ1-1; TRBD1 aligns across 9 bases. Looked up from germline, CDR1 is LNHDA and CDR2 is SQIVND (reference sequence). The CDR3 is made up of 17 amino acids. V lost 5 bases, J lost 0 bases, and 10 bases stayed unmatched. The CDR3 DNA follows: TGTGCCAGTAGTTCAAACCGGGACAGGGATATGAACACTGAAGCTTTCTTT. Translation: CASSSNRDRDMNTEAFF.

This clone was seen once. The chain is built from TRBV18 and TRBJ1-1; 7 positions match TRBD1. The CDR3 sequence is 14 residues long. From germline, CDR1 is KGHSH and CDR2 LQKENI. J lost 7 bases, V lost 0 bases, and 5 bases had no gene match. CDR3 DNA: TGTGCCAGCTCACCACCTCCAGGGGGGTATGAAGCTTTCTTT. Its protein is CASSPPPGGYEAFF. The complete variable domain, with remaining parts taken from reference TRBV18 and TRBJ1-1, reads NAGVMQNPRHLVRRRGQEARLRCSPMKGHSHVYWYRQLPEEGLKFMVYLQKENIIDESGMPKERFSAEFPKEGPSILRIQQVVRGDSAAYFCASSPPPGGYEAFFGQGTRLTVV.

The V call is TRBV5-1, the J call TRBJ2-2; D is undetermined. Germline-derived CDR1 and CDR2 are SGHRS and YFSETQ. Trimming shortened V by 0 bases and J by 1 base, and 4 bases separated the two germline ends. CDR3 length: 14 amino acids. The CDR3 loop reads CASSLEQNTGELFF. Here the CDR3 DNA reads TGCGCCAGCAGCTTGGAACAGAACACCGGGGAGCTGTTTTTT. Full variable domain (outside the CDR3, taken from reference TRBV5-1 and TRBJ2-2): KAGVTQTPRYLIKTRGQQVTLSCSPISGHRSVSWYQQTPGQGLQFLFEYFSETQRNKGNFPGRFSGRQFSNSRSEMNVSTLELGDSALYLCASSLEQNTGELFFGEGSRLTVL.

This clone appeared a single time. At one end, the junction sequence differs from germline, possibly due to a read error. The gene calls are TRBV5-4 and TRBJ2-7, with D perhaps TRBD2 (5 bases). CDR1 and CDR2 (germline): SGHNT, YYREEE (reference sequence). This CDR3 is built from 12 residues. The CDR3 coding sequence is TGTGCCAGCAGCCTGGACTCCTTCGAGCAGTACTTC. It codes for CASSLDSFEQYF.

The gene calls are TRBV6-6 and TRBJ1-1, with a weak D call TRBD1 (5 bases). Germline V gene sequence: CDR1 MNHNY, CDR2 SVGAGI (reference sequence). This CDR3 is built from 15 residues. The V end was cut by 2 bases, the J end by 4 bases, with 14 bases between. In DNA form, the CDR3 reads TGTGCCAGCAGTTACACGGCAGGGTCGAGCACTGAAGCTTTCTTT. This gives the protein CASSYTAGSSTEAFF.

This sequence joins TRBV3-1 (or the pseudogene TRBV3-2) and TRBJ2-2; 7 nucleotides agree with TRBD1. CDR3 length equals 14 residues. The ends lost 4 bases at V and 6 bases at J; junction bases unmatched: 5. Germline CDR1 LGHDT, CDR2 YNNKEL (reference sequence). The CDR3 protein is CASSPDRVAGELFF. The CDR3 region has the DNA TGTGCCAGCAGCCCAGACAGGGTCGCCGGGGAGCTGTTTTTT.

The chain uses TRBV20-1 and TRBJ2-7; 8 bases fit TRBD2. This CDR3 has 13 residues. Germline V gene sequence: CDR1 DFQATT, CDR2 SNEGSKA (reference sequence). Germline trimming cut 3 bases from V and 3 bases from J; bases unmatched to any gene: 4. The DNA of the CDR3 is TGCAGTGCTAGTGCGGGGGGTCACTACGAGCAGTACTTC. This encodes CSASAGGHYEQYF.

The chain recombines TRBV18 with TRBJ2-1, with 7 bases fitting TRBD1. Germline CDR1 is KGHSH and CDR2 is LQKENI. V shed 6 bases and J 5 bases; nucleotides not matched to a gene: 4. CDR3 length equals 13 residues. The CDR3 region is CASSRDSDNEQFF. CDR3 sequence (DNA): TGTGCCAGCTCTCGGGACAGCGACAATGAGCAGTTCTTC.